These 21 T cell receptor beta chains were all obtained from the same sample, sequenced in a study of T cell responses to AZD1222 COVID-19 vaccine. Data came from immunoSEQ multiplex PCR; TCRdb stores just in-frame clones and leaves some out. Of about 100,000 clones listed, more than 75% are singletons. This specimen consisted of peripheral blood, obtained on day 0 of AZD1222 vaccination. Receptor source: an adult in good health.

The V and J genes are TRBV7-2 and TRBJ1-5; 9 nucleotides align to TRBD1. The CDR3 length is 14 residues. The germline V gene has CDR1 SGHTA and CDR2 FQGNSA. The trim removed 4 bases at V and 5 bases at J, leaving 3 bases unmatched. CDR3 region: CASSSDRGYQPQHF. The CDR3 bases are TGTGCCAGCAGCTCCGACAGGGGGTATCAGCCCCAGCATTTT.

Comment on this clone: Other DNA sequences within the sample encode an identical CDR3. The V gene is TRBV20-1, the J gene TRBJ1-2; D is perhaps TRBD1 (5 bases). Germline assignment: CDR1 DFQATT and CDR2 SNEGSKA (reference sequence). The CDR3 spans 11 residues. V lost 2 bases, J lost 5 bases, and 6 bases lay in between. The CDR3 coding sequence is TGCAGTGCTAGACGGGGGTATGGCTACACCTTC. Translating it yields CSARRGYGYTF.

CDR3 nucleotide sequence: TGTGCCAGCACCCCTGGTATGAACACTGAAGCTTTCTTT. Its protein is CASTPGMNTEAFF. The rearrangement uses TRBV12-3 or TRBV12-4 and TRBJ1-1; D uncertain. Trimming took off 7 bases at V and 0 bases at J, with 9 bases between the two ends. This CDR3 spans 13 amino acids.

The CDR3 reads CASSLVGQVNQPQHF. CDR3 bases: TGTGCCAGCAGTCTTGTTGGACAGGTCAATCAGCCCCAGCATTTT. V and J are TRBV7-9 and TRBJ1-5; 7 bases fit TRBD1. The trim removed 6 bases at V and 3 bases at J, leaving 8 bases unmatched. This CDR3 spans 15 amino acids. Germline V lookup: CDR1 SEHNR, CDR2 FQNEAQ (reference sequence).

CDR3 bases: TGTGCCAGCAGTTCAGGCAGGGACTATGGCTACACCTTC. As protein: CASSSGRDYGYTF. V and J are TRBV7-6 and TRBJ1-2, with a weak D call TRBD1 (5 bases). Germline CDR1 reads SGHVS; CDR2 reads FNYEAQ. This CDR3 region has 13 residues. With 6 bases removed from V and 3 bases from J, the gap between germline ends came to 11 bases.

V is TRBV5-1 and J is TRBJ1-1; no definite D call. The CDR3 has 13 amino acids. Deletions cut 3 bases from V and 3 bases from J, with 9 bases between. Germline V lookup: CDR1 SGHRS, CDR2 YFSETQ. This chain's CDR3 is CASSSVGYTEAFF. CDR3 sequence (DNA): TGCGCCAGCAGCTCCGTGGGTTACACTGAAGCTTTCTTT.

The chain joins TRBV6-2 or TRBV6-3 to TRBJ2-2, with TRBD2 as a possible D gene (6 bases). The germline gives CDR1 MNHEY, CDR2 SVGEGT. The CDR3 consists of 15 residues. Trimming took off 0 bases at V and 4 bases at J, with 9 bases between the two ends. CDR3 sequence (DNA): TGTGCCAGCAGTTACTCGGGCGGGGTCACCGGGGAGCTGTTTTTT. It yields the protein CASSYSGGVTGELFF.

The gene calls are TRBV7-2 and TRBJ1-1, with 7 bases fitting TRBD1. Germline CDR1 is SGHTA and CDR2 is FQGNSA. The CDR3 totals 14 residues. J lost 5 bases, V lost 0 bases, and 3 bases had no gene match. The CDR3 sequence: CASSLAAGGTEAFF. In DNA form, the CDR3 reads TGTGCCAGCAGCTTAGCAGCAGGGGGTACTGAAGCTTTCTTT.

The gene calls are TRBV5-1 and TRBJ1-5; TRBD1 aligns across 8 bases. Per the germline V gene, CDR1 is SGHRS and CDR2 is YFSETQ. Trimming at V came to 7 bases and at J to 7 bases, leaving 13 bases not matched to a gene. The CDR3 is made up of 15 amino acids. In DNA form, the CDR3 reads TGCGCCAGCCAAGTGGGTCCAGGGGGCAGGCAGCCCCAGCATTTT. Translated: CASQVGPGGRQPQHF. Full variable domain (remainder filled in from reference TRBV5-1 and TRBJ1-5): KAGVTQTPRYLIKTRGQQVTLSCSPISGHRSVSWYQQTPGQGLQFLFEYFSETQRNKGNFPGRFSGRQFSNSRSEMNVSTLELGDSALYLCASQVGPGGRQPQHFGDGTRLSIL.

This clone has just a few counts. Written as DNA, the CDR3 is TGCGCCAGCAGCTTACAGGGGGCCAGGGAAAAACTGTTTTTT. Amino acid sequence: CASSLQGAREKLFF. The chain uses TRBV5-1 and TRBJ1-4, with 9 bases aligning to TRBD1. Germline-derived CDR1 and CDR2 are SGHRS and YFSETQ. V lost 2 bases and J lost 8; bases outside the gene matches: 4. CDR3 length equals 14 residues.

V is TRBV18 and J is TRBJ1-2; 12 bases are shared with TRBD1. V trimming: 4 bases; J trimming: 8 bases; junction bases outside the gene matches: 14. From germline, CDR1 is KGHSH and CDR2 LQKENI. The CDR3 covers 17 residues. The CDR3, as DNA: TGTGCCAGCTCACGGAAGGAGCCGGGACAGGGGGCGCGAGGCTACACCTTC. As protein: CASSRKEPGQGARGYTF.

This chain uses TRBV30 with TRBJ2-5; 7 bases match TRBD1. Germline-derived CDR1 and CDR2 are GTSNPN and SVGIG (reference sequence). The CDR3 totals 14 residues. The V and J ends lost 3 bases and 2 bases, in that order; junction bases with no gene match: 6. In nucleotides, the CDR3 is TGTGCCTGGAGCCCTGGGACAGTACAAGAGACCCAGTACTTC. Residues: CAWSPGTVQETQYF.

V usage is TRBV29-1 and J usage is TRBJ1-3, with D perhaps TRBD1 (5 bases). Looked up from germline, CDR1 is SQVTM and CDR2 is ANQGSEA. This CDR3 is built from 13 residues. V shed 7 bases and J shed 0 bases, with 10 bases lying between them. The CDR3 DNA reads as TGCAGCGCGCAGGGCTTCTCTGGAAACACCATATATTTT. Amino acid sequence: CSAQGFSGNTIYF.

The genes are TRBV3-1 (or the pseudogene TRBV3-2) and TRBJ1-6, with 8 bases fitting TRBD1. V dropped 5 bases and J dropped 10; count of bases not matched to a gene: 13. The CDR3 totals 16 residues. Germline V gives CDR1 LGHDT, CDR2 YNNKEL (reference sequence). CDR3 loop: CASSLAGTGRGSPLHF. CDR3 sequence (DNA): TGTGCCAGCAGCTTAGCCGGGACAGGACGGGGCTCACCCCTCCACTTT.

This clone was detected once. The chain uses TRBV5-1 and TRBJ2-7; D remains unclear. CDR1 and CDR2 (germline): SGHRS, YFSETQ. Trimming removed 5 bases at V and 2 bases at J, with 8 bases between. The CDR3 loop spans 12 amino acids. CDR3 DNA sequence: TGCGCCAGCAGGACGGAACCCTACGAGCAGTACTTC. It encodes CASRTEPYEQYF.

V is TRBV18 and J is TRBJ2-6; weak D call: TRBD2 (5 bases). Germline values: CDR1 KGHSH, CDR2 LQKENI. This CDR3 has 16 amino acids. Trimming shortened V by 4 bases and J by 0 bases, and 10 bases separated the two germline ends. CDR3 residues: CASSLRGTSGANVLTF. CDR3 nucleotide sequence: TGTGCCAGCTCACTTCGGGGTACCTCTGGGGCCAACGTCCTGACTTTC.

This clone has only a few counts. The chain combines TRBV2 with TRBJ1-1; D is undetermined. Deletions cut 3 bases from V and 7 bases from J, with 12 bases between. This CDR3 comprises 13 residues. Germline CDR1 is SNHLY and CDR2 is FYNNEI. The CDR3 loop is CASSDNRALEAFF. In DNA form, the CDR3 reads TGTGCCAGCAGTGACAACCGGGCGCTTGAAGCTTTCTTT.

The chain links TRBV3-1 (or the pseudogene TRBV3-2) to TRBJ2-7; D possibly corresponds to TRBD1 (5 bases). V lost 1 base to trimming and J lost 4 bases, with 11 bases between them. From germline, CDR1 is LGHDT and CDR2 YNNKEL (reference sequence). CDR3 length: 14 residues. CDR3: CASSQGPGWYEQYF. The CDR3 DNA sequence: TGTGCCAGCAGCCAAGGTCCAGGGTGGTACGAGCAGTACTTC.

The V call is TRBV4-3, the J call TRBJ1-4; D is perhaps TRBD1 (5 bases). Trimming took 5 bases from V and 8 from J, leaving 15 bases between them. The CDR3 runs to 14 residues. Germline values: CDR1 LGHNA, CDR2 YSLEER. The chain's CDR3 is CASSSQARNEKLFF. The CDR3 DNA follows: TGCGCCAGCAGCTCACAGGCAAGAAACGAAAAACTGTTTTTT.

The chain recombines TRBV19 with TRBJ1-2; no reliable D call. Trimming pared 1 base from V and 4 bases from J, leaving 10 bases between. The germline gives CDR1 LNHDA, CDR2 SQIVND (reference sequence). This CDR3 has 14 amino acids. The CDR3 DNA sequence: TGTGCCAGTAGTATAGGGCAGATCGGCTATGGCTACACCTTC. Amino acid sequence: CASSIGQIGYGYTF.

This chain links TRBV5-1 with TRBJ1-2; no reliable D call. The V end lost 6 bases, the J end lost 1 base, and 16 bases lay between the germline ends. CDR1 and CDR2 from the germline V gene are SGHRS and YFSETQ. CDR3 length: 15 amino acids. The CDR3 coding sequence is TGCGCCAGCACTCCCGACGGCAGATTTAACTATGGCTACACCTTC. Translated: CASTPDGRFNYGYTF.